This T cell receptor beta chain came from a study of Graves' ophthalmopathy and Graves' hyperthyroidism. RNA transcripts yielded amplified TCR beta CDR3 regions. Second-round multiplex PCR followed a first-round RT-PCR using HTBI primers. One entry per CDR3 protein, called by TCRdb with MiXCR from the multiplex PCR reads. This sample yields about 220,000 distinct CDR3 sequences, of which roughly a fifth are seen a single time; around two fifths belongs to the top ten. There are a few counts of this clonotype. The sequence came from a woman in her 50s with Graves' ophthalmopathy. Input material: peripheral blood.

CDR3 bases: TGTGCCGGCTTTTCGCACGGAGACTATGGCTACACCTTC. Protein: CAGFSHGDYGYTF. This sequence joins TRBV30 and TRBJ1-2, with D uncertain. Germline CDR1 GTSNPN, CDR2 SVGIG (reference sequence). The CDR3 is 13 amino acids. V was trimmed by 8 bases and J by 3 bases, leaving 16 bases between them.